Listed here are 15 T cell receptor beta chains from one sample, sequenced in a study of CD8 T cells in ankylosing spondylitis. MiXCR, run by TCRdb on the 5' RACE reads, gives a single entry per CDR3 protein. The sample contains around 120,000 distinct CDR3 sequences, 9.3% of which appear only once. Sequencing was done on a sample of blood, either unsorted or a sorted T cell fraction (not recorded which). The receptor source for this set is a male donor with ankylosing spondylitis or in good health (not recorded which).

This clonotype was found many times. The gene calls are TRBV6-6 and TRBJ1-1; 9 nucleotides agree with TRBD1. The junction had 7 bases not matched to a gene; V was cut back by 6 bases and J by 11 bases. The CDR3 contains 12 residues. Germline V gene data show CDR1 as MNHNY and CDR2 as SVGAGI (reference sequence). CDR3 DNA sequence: TGTGCCAGCAGGGGGACAGGGTCTTCCGCTTTCTTT. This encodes CASRGTGSSAFF.

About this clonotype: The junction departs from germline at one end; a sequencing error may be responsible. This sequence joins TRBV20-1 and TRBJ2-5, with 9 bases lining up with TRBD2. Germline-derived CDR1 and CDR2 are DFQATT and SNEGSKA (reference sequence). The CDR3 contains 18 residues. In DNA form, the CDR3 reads TGCTGTGCTAGAGTTTTAAAGGCGGGAGGGCCCACCCCGGAGACCCAGTACTTC. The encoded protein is CCARVLKAGGPTPETQYF.

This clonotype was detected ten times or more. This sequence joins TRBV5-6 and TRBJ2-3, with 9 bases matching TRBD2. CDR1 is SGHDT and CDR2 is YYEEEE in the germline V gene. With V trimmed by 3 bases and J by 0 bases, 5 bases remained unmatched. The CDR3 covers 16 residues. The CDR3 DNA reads TGTGCCAGCAGCTCCCGACTAGCGGCTAGCACAGATACGCAGTATTTT. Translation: CASSSRLAASTDTQYF.

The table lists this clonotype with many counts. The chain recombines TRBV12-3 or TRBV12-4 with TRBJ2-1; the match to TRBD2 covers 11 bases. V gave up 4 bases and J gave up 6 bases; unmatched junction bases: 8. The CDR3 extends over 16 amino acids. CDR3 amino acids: CASSSFTSGRINEQFF. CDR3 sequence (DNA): TGTGCCAGCAGTTCCTTCACTAGCGGGAGAATCAATGAGCAGTTCTTC.

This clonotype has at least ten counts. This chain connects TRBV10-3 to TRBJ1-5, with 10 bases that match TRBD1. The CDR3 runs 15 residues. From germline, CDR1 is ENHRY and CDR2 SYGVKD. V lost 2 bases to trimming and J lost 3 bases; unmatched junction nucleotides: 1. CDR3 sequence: CAISERQGANQPQHF. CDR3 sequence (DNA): TGTGCCATCAGTGAGCGACAGGGGGCCAATCAGCCCCAGCATTTT.

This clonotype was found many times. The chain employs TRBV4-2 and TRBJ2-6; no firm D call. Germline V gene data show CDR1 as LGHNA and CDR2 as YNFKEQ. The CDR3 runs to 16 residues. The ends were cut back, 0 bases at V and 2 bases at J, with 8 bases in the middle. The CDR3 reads CASSQDGLAGANVLTF. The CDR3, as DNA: TGTGCCAGCAGCCAAGATGGCCTCGCTGGGGCCAACGTCCTGACTTTC.

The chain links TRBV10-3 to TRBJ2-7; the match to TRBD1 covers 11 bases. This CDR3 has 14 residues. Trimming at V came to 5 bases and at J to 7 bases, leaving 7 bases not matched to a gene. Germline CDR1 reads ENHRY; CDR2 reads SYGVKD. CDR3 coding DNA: TGTGCCATCAGTCGGGACAGGGGGTCGGGTGAGCAGTACTTC. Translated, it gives CAISRDRGSGEQYF.

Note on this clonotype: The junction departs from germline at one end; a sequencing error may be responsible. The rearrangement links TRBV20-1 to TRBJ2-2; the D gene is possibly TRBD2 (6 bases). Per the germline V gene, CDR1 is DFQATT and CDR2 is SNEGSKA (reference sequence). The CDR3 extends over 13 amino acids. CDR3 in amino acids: CSASRRAIGELFF. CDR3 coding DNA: TGCAGTGCTAGCCGGAGGGCCATCGGGGAGCTGTTTTTC.

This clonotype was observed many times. This chain's CDR3 is CASSYNGGSTDTQYF. The DNA of the CDR3 is TGTGCCAGCAGCTATAATGGAGGAAGCACAGATACGCAGTATTTT. The J gene is TRBJ2-3, the V gene TRBV7-8, with D perhaps TRBD2 (5 bases). Trimming left V 4 bases short and J 0 bases short, with 11 bases between. Germline lookup yields CDR1 SGHVS and CDR2 FQNEAQ. This CDR3 comprises 15 residues.

The DNA for the CDR3 is TGTGCCAGCAGCTTAGGCGGGGTTGGGACCGGGGAGCTGTTTTTT. Amino acid sequence: CASSLGGVGTGELFF. This chain connects TRBV7-2 to TRBJ2-2; TRBD2 is a possible D gene (6 bases). The V gene lost 1 base and the J gene lost 5 bases, with 11 bases spanning the gap. There are 15 residues in the CDR3. Germline loops: CDR1 SGHTA, CDR2 FQGNSA.

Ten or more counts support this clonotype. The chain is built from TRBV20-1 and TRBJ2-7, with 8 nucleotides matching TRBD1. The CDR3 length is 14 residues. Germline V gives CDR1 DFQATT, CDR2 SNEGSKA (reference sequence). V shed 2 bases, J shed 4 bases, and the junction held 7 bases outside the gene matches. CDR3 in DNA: TGCAGTGCTAGAACCGGGACAGGTTCTTACGAGCAGTACTTC. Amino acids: CSARTGTGSYEQYF.

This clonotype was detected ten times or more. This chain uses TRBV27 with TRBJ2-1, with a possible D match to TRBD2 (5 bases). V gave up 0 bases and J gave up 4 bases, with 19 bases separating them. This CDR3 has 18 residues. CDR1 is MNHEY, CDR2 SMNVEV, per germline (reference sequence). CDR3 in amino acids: CASSLSFGISLRYNEQFF. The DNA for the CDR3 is TGTGCCAGCAGTTTATCTTTCGGGATAAGTTTGAGGTACAATGAGCAGTTCTTC.

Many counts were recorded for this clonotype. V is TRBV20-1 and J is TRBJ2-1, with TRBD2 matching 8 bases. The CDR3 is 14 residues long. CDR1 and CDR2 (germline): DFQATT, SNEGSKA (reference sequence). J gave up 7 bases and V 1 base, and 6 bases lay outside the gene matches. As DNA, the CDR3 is TGCAGTGCTAGAGTAGCGGGATACAGAAATGAGCAGTTCTTC. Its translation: CSARVAGYRNEQFF.

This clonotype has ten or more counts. CDR3 residues: CASREINEQFF. CDR3 coding DNA: TGTGCCAGCAGAGAGATCAATGAGCAGTTCTTC. The chain joins TRBV7-2 to TRBJ2-1; no firm D call. CDR3 length: 11 residues. The germline CDR1 and CDR2 sequences are SGHTA and FQGNSA. V was pared by 6 bases and J by 6 bases, with 6 bases between.

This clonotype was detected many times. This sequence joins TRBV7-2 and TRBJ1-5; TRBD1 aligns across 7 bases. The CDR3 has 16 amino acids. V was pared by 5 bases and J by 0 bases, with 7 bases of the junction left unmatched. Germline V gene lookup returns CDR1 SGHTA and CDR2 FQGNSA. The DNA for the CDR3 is TGTGCCAGCAGCCGAGGAGGGGGCTTTAGCAATCAGCCCCAGCATTTT. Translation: CASSRGGGFSNQPQHF.